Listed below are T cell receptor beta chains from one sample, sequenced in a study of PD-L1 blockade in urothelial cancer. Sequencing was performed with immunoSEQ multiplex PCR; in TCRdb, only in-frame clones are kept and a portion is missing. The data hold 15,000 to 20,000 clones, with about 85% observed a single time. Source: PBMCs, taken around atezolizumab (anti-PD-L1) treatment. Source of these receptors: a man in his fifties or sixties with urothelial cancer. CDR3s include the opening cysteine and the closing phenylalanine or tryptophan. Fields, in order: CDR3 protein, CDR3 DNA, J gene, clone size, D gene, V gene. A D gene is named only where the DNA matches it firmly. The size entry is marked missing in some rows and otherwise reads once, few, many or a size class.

cdr3_aa: CASSIRAGGGTDTQYF; cdr3_nt: TGCGCCAGCAGCATACGTGCGGGAGGGGGCACAGATACGCAGTATTTT; j_call: TRBJ2-3; clone_size: .; d_call: TRBD2; v_call: TRBV5-1
cdr3_aa: CASSSRLGGDTGELFF; cdr3_nt: TGTGCCAGCAGCTCACGCCTAGGGGGGGACACCGGGGAGCTGTTTTTT; j_call: TRBJ2-2; clone_size: .; d_call: .; v_call: TRBV7-3
cdr3_aa: CASSLDQVLNEKLFF; cdr3_nt: TGTGCCAGCAGTTTAGATCAGGTGCTGAATGAAAAACTGTTTTTT; j_call: TRBJ1-4; clone_size: .; d_call: .; v_call: TRBV28
cdr3_aa: CASSLLHRGNCQPQHF; cdr3_nt: TGTGCCAGCAGCTTACTGCACAGGGGGAATTGTCAGCCCCAGCATTTT; j_call: TRBJ1-5; clone_size: .; d_call: TRBD1; v_call: TRBV7-9
cdr3_aa: CASSLAGGHQETQYF; cdr3_nt: TGTGCCAGCAGCTTAGCGGGGGGGCACCAAGAGACCCAGTACTTC; j_call: TRBJ2-5; clone_size: .; d_call: .; v_call: TRBV7-6
cdr3_aa: CASSVDILSGANVLTF; cdr3_nt: TGTGCCAGCTCAGTGGACATACTCTCTGGGGCCAACGTCCTGACTTTC; j_call: TRBJ2-6; clone_size: .; d_call: .; v_call: TRBV18
cdr3_aa: CASSPPDRGAGKNIQYF; cdr3_nt: TGTGCCAGCTCACCACCCGACAGGGGAGCTGGGAAAAACATTCAGTACTTC; j_call: TRBJ2-4; clone_size: .; d_call: TRBD1; v_call: TRBV18
cdr3_aa: CASSLLGRDTDTQYF; cdr3_nt: TGTGCCAGCAGCTTACTCGGGAGAGACACAGATACGCAGTATTTT; j_call: TRBJ2-3; clone_size: once; d_call: .; v_call: TRBV11-1
cdr3_aa: CASQTSTGTIYF; cdr3_nt: TGTGCCAGCCAGACATCTACAGGCACCATATATTTT; j_call: TRBJ1-3; clone_size: .; d_call: .; v_call: TRBV2
cdr3_aa: CASSLAAEANEKLFF; cdr3_nt: TGTGCCAGCAGCTTGGCAGCGGAGGCTAATGAAAAACTGTTTTTT; j_call: TRBJ1-4; clone_size: .; d_call: .; v_call: TRBV5-4
cdr3_aa: CASRADFNYGYTF; cdr3_nt: TGTGCCAGCAGGGCCGATTTTAACTATGGCTACACCTTC; j_call: TRBJ1-2; clone_size: .; d_call: .; v_call: TRBV25-1
cdr3_aa: CASSISLARNSNQPQHF; cdr3_nt: TGTGCCAGTAGTATTTCTCTGGCACGTAATAGCAATCAGCCCCAGCATTTT; j_call: TRBJ1-5; clone_size: .; d_call: .; v_call: TRBV19
cdr3_aa: CASRRTGGASPLHF; cdr3_nt: TGTGCCAGCAGAAGGACAGGGGGTGCTTCACCCCTCCACTTT; j_call: TRBJ1-6; clone_size: .; d_call: TRBD1; v_call: TRBV27
cdr3_aa: CASSPLSRVGGNQPQHF; cdr3_nt: TGTGCCAGCTCGCCGCTTTCCAGGGTTGGGGGCAATCAGCCCCAGCATTTT; j_call: TRBJ1-5; clone_size: .; d_call: .; v_call: TRBV18
cdr3_aa: CASSISLGTANTEAFF; cdr3_nt: TGTGCCAGCAGCATCTCGCTCGGGACAGCGAACACTGAAGCTTTCTTT; j_call: TRBJ1-1; clone_size: .; d_call: TRBD1; v_call: TRBV5-6
cdr3_aa: CASSSDRVGNQPQHF; cdr3_nt: TGTGCCAGCAGCTCGGACAGGGTTGGCAATCAGCCCCAGCATTTT; j_call: TRBJ1-5; clone_size: once; d_call: TRBD1; v_call: TRBV5-6